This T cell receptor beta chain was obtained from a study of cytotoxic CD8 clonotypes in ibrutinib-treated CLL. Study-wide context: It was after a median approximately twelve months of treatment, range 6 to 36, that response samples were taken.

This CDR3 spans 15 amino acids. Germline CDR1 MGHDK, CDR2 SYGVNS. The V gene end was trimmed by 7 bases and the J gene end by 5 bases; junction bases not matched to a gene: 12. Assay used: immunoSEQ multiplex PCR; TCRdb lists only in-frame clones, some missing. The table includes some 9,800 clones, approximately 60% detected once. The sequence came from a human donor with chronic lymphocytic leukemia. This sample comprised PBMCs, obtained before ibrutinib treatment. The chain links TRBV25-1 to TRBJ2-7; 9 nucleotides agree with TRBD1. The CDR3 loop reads CASTPPGTGHHEQYF. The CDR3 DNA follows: TGTGCCAGCACCCCTCCCGGGACAGGGCACCACGAGCAGTACTTC.